These 24 T cell receptor beta chains originate from one sample sequenced in a study of radiotherapy plus CTLA-4 blockade in lung cancer. Sequencing used immunoSEQ multiplex PCR; TCRdb keeps in-frame clones, though not all of them. The table shows roughly 60,000 clones, with around 77% occurring only once. The specimen comprised peripheral blood, sampled from a patient treated with radiotherapy plus ipilimumab. The receptors shown here come from a human donor with non-small cell lung cancer who had a complete response to radiotherapy plus ipilimumab.

The chain employs TRBV2 and TRBJ2-7, with 9 bases identical to TRBD1. Looked up from germline, CDR1 is SNHLY and CDR2 is FYNNEI. The CDR3 sequence is 15 residues long. With 4 bases clipped from V and 5 bases from J, the junction kept 9 bases outside the gene matches. The CDR3 spells CASSVRDRAYDEQYF. In DNA form, the CDR3 reads TGTGCCAGCAGTGTCCGGGACAGGGCTTACGACGAGCAGTACTTC.

CDR3 residues: CASSYFQGDTQYF. CDR3 sequence (DNA): TGTGCCAGCAGTTATTTTCAGGGTGATACGCAGTATTTT. This chain connects TRBV6-5 to TRBJ2-3; D perhaps matches TRBD1 (5 bases). The CDR3 loop spans 13 amino acids. V lost 3 bases and J lost 6, with 10 bases in between. Per the germline V gene, CDR1 is MNHEY and CDR2 is SVGAGI.

In this sample, this clone turned up once. The chain is built from TRBV30 and TRBJ1-5, with a weak D call TRBD1 (6 bases). Trimming took off 0 bases at V and 4 bases at J, with 10 bases between the two ends. The CDR3 length is 14 residues. Germline CDR1 reads GTSNPN; CDR2 reads SVGIG (reference sequence). CDR3: CAWSVRQVNQPQHF. DNA of the CDR3: TGTGCCTGGAGTGTACGACAGGTTAATCAGCCCCAGCATTTT.

The chain links TRBV7-3 to TRBJ2-1; 7 bases match TRBD2. Germline loops: CDR1 SGHTA, CDR2 FQGTGA. The CDR3 consists of 13 residues. J gave up 9 bases and V 5 bases, and 7 bases lay outside the gene matches. DNA of the CDR3: TGTGCCAGCAGCGGTGCGGGAGCCGGTGAGCAGTTCTTC. Amino acids: CASSGAGAGEQFF. The full variable domain, with the rest looked up from reference TRBV7-3 and TRBJ2-1, is GAGVSQTPSNKVTEKGKYVELRCDPISGHTALYWYRQSLGQGPEFLIYFQGTGAADDSGLPNDRFFAVRPEGSVSTLKIQRTERGDSAVYLCASSGAGAGEQFFGPGTRLTVL.

This chain connects TRBV5-1 to TRBJ1-1; D might be TRBD1 (5 bases). V was clipped by 4 bases and J by 0 bases, with 10 bases between them. In germline, CDR1 is SGHRS, CDR2 YFSETQ. CDR3 length: 14 residues. The CDR3 here is CASSAREVNTEAFF. CDR3 sequence (DNA): TGCGCCAGCAGCGCCAGGGAGGTGAACACTGAAGCTTTCTTT. The whole variable domain, filled in from reference TRBV5-1 and TRBJ1-1, reads KAGVTQTPRYLIKTRGQQVTLSCSPISGHRSVSWYQQTPGQGLQFLFEYFSETQRNKGNFPGRFSGRQFSNSRSEMNVSTLELGDSALYLCASSAREVNTEAFFGQGTRLTVV.

The chain uses TRBV7-2 and TRBJ2-3, with D hard to call. V lost 1 base and J lost 0, with 8 bases in between. The CDR3 extends over 15 amino acids. Germline CDR1 is SGHTA and CDR2 is FQGNSA. CDR3 DNA sequence: TGTGCCAGCAGCTTAGTGGCTTATAGCACAGATACGCAGTATTTT. Protein sequence: CASSLVAYSTDTQYF. Looking up the rest from reference TRBV7-2 and TRBJ2-3 gives the full variable domain: GAGVSQSPSNKVTEKGKDVELRCDPISGHTALYWYRQSLGQGLEFLIYFQGNSAPDKSGLPSDRFSAERTGGSVSTLTIQRTQQEDSAVYLCASSLVAYSTDTQYFGPGTRLTVL.

The rearrangement uses TRBV27 and TRBJ2-2, with D tentatively TRBD2 (5 bases). The CDR3 has 13 residues. Trimming took off 1 base at V and 5 bases at J, with 5 bases between the two ends. The germline V gene has CDR1 MNHEY and CDR2 SMNVEV (reference sequence). The chain's CDR3 is CASSLCGTGELFF. Here the CDR3 DNA reads TGTGCCAGCAGTTTATGCGGGACCGGGGAGCTGTTTTTT.

V usage is TRBV5-4 and J usage is TRBJ2-3, with 11 bases aligning to TRBD1. This CDR3 contains 14 residues. Germline-derived CDR1 and CDR2 are SGHNT and YYREEE (reference sequence). Trimming took 7 bases from V and 10 from J; bases not matched to a gene: 11. The CDR3 nucleotides read TGTGCCAGCTCAGGACAGGGGGCGCCTATGGCGCAGTATTTT. Protein product: CASSGQGAPMAQYF.

V gene TRBV5-1 combines with J gene TRBJ2-1; D unclear. The CDR3 length is 13 residues. The germline CDR1 and CDR2 sequences are SGHRS and YFSETQ. V was pared by 0 bases and J by 3 bases, with 4 bases between. CDR3: CASSLDSYNEQFF. For the CDR3, the DNA is TGCGCCAGCAGCTTGGACAGCTACAATGAGCAGTTCTTC.

Note on this clone: This CDR3 fails to terminate in the conserved phenylalanine or tryptophan, so it likely reflects a read error. Because the CDR3's place on the DNA is in doubt, the DNA is left out and the CDR3 is given as listed by TCRdb. This rearrangement joins TRBV6-1 to TRBJ2-3; no DNA check was done on the table's D call, TRBD2. CDR1 and CDR2 (germline): MNHNS, SASEGT. The CDR3 is 15 amino acids in total, end residues counted. CDR3 residues: CASREGSHSGGYGPL.

This clone turned up a few times. The J gene is TRBJ1-1, the V gene TRBV18, with D perhaps matching TRBD1 (6 bases). Germline CDR1 is KGHSH and CDR2 is LQKENI. V was cut by 6 bases and J by 3 bases, with 11 bases left in between. This CDR3 spans 13 amino acids. The CDR3 coding sequence is TGTGCCAGCTCGGACAGCTCGGACACTGAAGCTTTCTTT. Residues: CASSDSSDTEAFF.

This clone occurred a few times. V is TRBV9 and J is TRBJ2-5; perhaps TRBD2 as D (5 bases). CDR1 and CDR2 (germline): SGDLS, YYNGEE. CDR3 length equals 16 residues. V was pared by 4 bases and J by 5 bases, with 21 bases between. The CDR3 sequence: CASSPRSRRVGETQYF. Here the CDR3 DNA reads TGTGCCAGCAGCCCGAGATCTAGGCGGGTAGGGGAGACCCAGTACTTC.

The chain uses TRBV19 and TRBJ2-3, with TRBD1 matching 9 bases. Trimming cost V 6 bases and J 5 bases; bases outside gene matches: 6. CDR3 length: 14 amino acids. Looked up from germline, CDR1 is LNHDA and CDR2 is SQIVND (reference sequence). The CDR3 coding sequence is TGTGCCAGTAGCCACGGACAGGGGATAGATACGCAGTATTTT. Its translation is CASSHGQGIDTQYF.

This clone was detected only once. This chain connects TRBV14 to TRBJ2-5; D gene unclear. The better agreement between TRBJ2-7 and the DNA end casts doubt on the J call. Germline V lookup: CDR1 SGHDN, CDR2 FVKESK. CDR3 length equals 12 residues. The CDR3 here is CASSYSSYEQYF. The CDR3 DNA reads TGTGCCAGCAGCTATAGCTCCTACGAGCAGTACTTC.

V is TRBV7-8 and J is TRBJ1-1; 7 bases are a match to TRBD1. Trimming cost V 5 bases and J 1 base; bases outside gene matches: 4. This CDR3 region has 14 residues. Germline CDR1 SGHVS, CDR2 FQNEAQ. CDR3: CASSRDSQNTEAFF. The CDR3 DNA reads TGTGCCAGCAGCCGGGACAGCCAGAACACTGAAGCTTTCTTT.

DNA for the CDR3: TGTGCCAGCAGCCTACAGGGGAACTATGGCTACACCTTC. Protein: CASSLQGNYGYTF. The chain is built from TRBV7-2 and TRBJ1-2, with TRBD1 identical over 7 bases. Germline V gene data show CDR1 as SGHTA and CDR2 as FQGNSA. V lost 5 bases and J lost 2; bases outside the gene matches: 2. This CDR3 has 13 residues.

The chain combines TRBV2 with TRBJ2-7; TRBD1 is a possible D gene (5 bases). Per the germline V gene, CDR1 is SNHLY and CDR2 is FYNNEI. The V end was cut by 5 bases, the J end by 4 bases, with 15 bases between. The CDR3 is 14 residues long. CDR3 nucleotide sequence: TGTGCCAGCAGTCGGCAGGGCGGTGGGTACGAGCAGTACTTC. This encodes CASSRQGGGYEQYF. The variable domain in full, completed from reference TRBV2 and TRBJ2-7, reads EPEVTQTPSHQVTQMGQEVILRCVPISNHLYFYWYRQILGQKVEFLVSFYNNEISEKSEIFDDQFSVERPDGSNFTLKIRSTKLEDSAMYFCASSRQGGGYEQYFGPGTRLTVT.

The V call is TRBV7-9, the J call TRBJ2-3, with 7 bases fitting TRBD2. V gave up 3 bases and J gave up 0 bases; unmatched junction bases: 9. Germline V gene lookup returns CDR1 SEHNR and CDR2 FQNEAQ (reference sequence). The CDR3 loop spans 17 amino acids. The CDR3 protein is CASSFAGANPSTDTQYF. The CDR3 DNA reads as TGTGCCAGCAGCTTCGCGGGAGCAAACCCAAGCACAGATACGCAGTATTTT. The full variable domain, rest sourced from reference TRBV7-9 and TRBJ2-3, is DTGVSQNPRHKITKRGQNVTFRCDPISEHNRLYWYRQTLGQGPEFLTYFQNEAQLEKSRLLSDRFSAERPKGSFSTLEIQRTEQGDSAMYLCASSFAGANPSTDTQYFGPGTRLTVL.

This clone was observed a few times. The chain has TRBV28 and TRBJ2-7; D is unclear. The V end was cut by 3 bases, the J end by 0 bases, with 18 bases between. CDR1 and CDR2 (germline): MDHEN, SYDVKM. CDR3 length: 17 residues. The CDR3 here is CASSFAPVLWSSYEQYF. CDR3 coding DNA: TGTGCCAGCAGTTTTGCCCCCGTCCTCTGGAGCTCCTACGAGCAGTACTTC.

This clone was seen a handful of times. The chain links TRBV28 to TRBJ1-5; D remains unclear. Trimming removed 10 bases from V and 7 bases from J, with 26 bases in between. In germline, CDR1 is MDHEN, CDR2 SYDVKM. The CDR3 spans 16 residues. The CDR3 reads CATRPSSSAGRQPQHF. In nucleotides, the CDR3 is TGTGCCACCAGACCTTCCTCTTCGGCCGGGAGGCAGCCCCAGCATTTT.

The V call is TRBV11-2, the J call TRBJ2-1; D is undetermined. The CDR3 runs to 13 residues. The germline V gene has CDR1 SGHAT and CDR2 FQNNGV. Trimming stripped 4 bases from V and 4 bases from J, with 8 bases between. The CDR3 DNA reads TGTGCCAGCAGCTCATCGACTTACAATGAGCAGTTCTTC. Translation gives CASSSSTYNEQFF.

V usage is TRBV5-6 and J usage is TRBJ2-7; D not resolved. V lost 1 base and J lost 4, with 3 bases in between. The CDR3 has 11 amino acids. CDR1 SGHDT and CDR2 YYEEEE come from the germline V gene. This CDR3 is CASSLTYEQYF. The CDR3 DNA reads TGTGCCAGCAGCTTGACTTACGAGCAGTACTTC.

The chain carries TRBV4-2 and TRBJ2-5, with 9 positions matching TRBD1. J gave up 2 bases and V 4 bases, and 5 bases lay outside the gene matches. The CDR3 runs 15 residues. Germline-derived CDR1 and CDR2 are LGHNA and YNFKEQ. The CDR3 loop is CASSPPTGGQETQYF. The CDR3 DNA follows: TGTGCCAGCAGCCCCCCGACAGGGGGGCAAGAGACCCAGTACTTC.

The rearrangement joins TRBV5-1 to TRBJ2-5, with D tentatively TRBD1 (5 bases). Germline V gene data show CDR1 as SGHRS and CDR2 as YFSETQ. The CDR3 extends over 15 amino acids. V was trimmed by 3 bases and J by 1 base, leaving 13 bases between them. CDR3 bases: TGCGCCAGCAGCTCGCCAGGGCTGGGCCAAGAGACCCAGTACTTC. Its protein product is CASSSPGLGQETQYF.